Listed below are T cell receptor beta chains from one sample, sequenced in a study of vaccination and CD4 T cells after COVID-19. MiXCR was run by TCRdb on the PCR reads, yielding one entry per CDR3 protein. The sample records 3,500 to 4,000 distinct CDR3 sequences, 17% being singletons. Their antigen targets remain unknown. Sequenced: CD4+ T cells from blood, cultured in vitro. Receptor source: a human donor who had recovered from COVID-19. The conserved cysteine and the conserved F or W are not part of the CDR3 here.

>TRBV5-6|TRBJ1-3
ASSSQGRYTIY
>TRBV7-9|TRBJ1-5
ASSGGGQPQH
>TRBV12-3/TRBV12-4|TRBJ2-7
ASSLSQIYEQY
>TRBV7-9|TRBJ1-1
ASSPPQRNTEAF
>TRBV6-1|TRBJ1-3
ASRKTGTNSGNTIY
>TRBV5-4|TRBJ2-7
ASSLVGSYEQY
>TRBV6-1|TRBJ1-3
ASRTAEDSGNTIY
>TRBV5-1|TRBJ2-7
ASSTVAGARVYEQY
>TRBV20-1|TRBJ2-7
SAITGTGFAYEQY
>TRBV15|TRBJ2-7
ATSRDWNRGNEQY
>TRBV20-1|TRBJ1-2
SARLGAYGYT
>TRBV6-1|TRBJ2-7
ASRDLRLPPYEQY
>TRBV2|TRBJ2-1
ASRSRTYNEQF
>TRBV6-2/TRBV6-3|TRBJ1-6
ASSVTGENSPLH
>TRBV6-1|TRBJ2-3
ASSRGGGGLGDTQY
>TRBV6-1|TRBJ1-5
ASSTQGQGNGQPQH
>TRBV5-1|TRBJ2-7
ASSATGLLGIEQY
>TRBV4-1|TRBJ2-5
ASSQEGGGSKTQY
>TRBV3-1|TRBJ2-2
ASSQVSPGQGNAGELF
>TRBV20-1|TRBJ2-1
SARLRGGLNEQF
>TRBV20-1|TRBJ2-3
SAEDRGLFRSTDTQY
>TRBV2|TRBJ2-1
ASKGRTYNEQF
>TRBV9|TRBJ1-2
ASSVNPTRGVYGYT
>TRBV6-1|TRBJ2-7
ASSDPRGASYEQY
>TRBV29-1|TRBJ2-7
SVAGAISYEQY
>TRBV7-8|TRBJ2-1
ASSFVNEQF
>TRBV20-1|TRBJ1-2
SAGTAYGYT
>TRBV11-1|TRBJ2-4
ASSPQGIRDIQY
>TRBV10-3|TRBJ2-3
AISESEAIDTQY
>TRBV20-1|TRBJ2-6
SARSGPGTNVLT
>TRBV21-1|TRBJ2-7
ASLGTGDPPIYGEY
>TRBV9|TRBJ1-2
ASSVGQGMSGYT
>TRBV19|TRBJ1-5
ASSPTRGGNQPQH
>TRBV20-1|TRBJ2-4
SARLASAKNIQY
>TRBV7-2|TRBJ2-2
ASSPGQGSTGELF
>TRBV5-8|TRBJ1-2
ASSFPGFYGYT
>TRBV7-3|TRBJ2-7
ASSQPGGEQY
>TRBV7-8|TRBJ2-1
ASSYGGGLNNEQF
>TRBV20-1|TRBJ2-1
SAQTSGGANHNEQF
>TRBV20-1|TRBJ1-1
SARGHSNTEAF
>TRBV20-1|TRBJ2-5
SASPFGGEETQY
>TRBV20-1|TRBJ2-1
SARDPGTSHNEQF
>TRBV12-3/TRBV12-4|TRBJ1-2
AILSNNTRGYT
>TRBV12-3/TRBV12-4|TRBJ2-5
ASSAQETQY
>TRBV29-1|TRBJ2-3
SSLRVGGLRNEDTQY